The 21 T cell receptor beta chains below all came from one sample that was sequenced in a study of T cells in Graves' hyperthyroidism and ophthalmopathy. Researchers amplified the TCR beta CDR3 regions from RNA transcripts. First-round RT-PCR targeting the TCR CDR3 was performed with the HTBI primer set. TCRdb independently ran MiXCR on the multiplex PCR reads; one entry per CDR3 protein. The data contain fewer than 850,000 distinct CDR3 sequences, around 16% of them singletons. The specimen was blood. The receptors stem from a man between 45 and 60 years old with Graves' hyperthyroidism.

The sample holds many counts of this clonotype. The V call is TRBV28, the J call TRBJ2-7; the D gene is possibly TRBD1 (6 bases). V lost 2 bases and J lost 1, with 12 bases in between. Germline V gene sequence: CDR1 MDHEN, CDR2 SYDVKM. CDR3 length: 15 residues. CDR3 loop: CASSLRTEVSYEQYF. CDR3 in DNA: TGTGCCAGCAGTTTAAGGACAGAAGTTTCCTACGAGCAGTACTTC.

The rearrangement uses TRBV20-1 and TRBJ2-3, with 15 bases that match TRBD2. Germline loops: CDR1 DFQATT, CDR2 SNEGSKA (reference sequence). This CDR3 comprises 18 residues. V dropped 6 bases and J dropped 0; count of bases not matched to a gene: 10. The CDR3 nucleotides are TGCAGTGCAGGGACTAGCGGGAGGTATTCTACTAGCACAGATACGCAGTATTTT. This encodes CSAGTSGRYSTSTDTQYF.

V usage is TRBV28 and J usage is TRBJ1-3; perhaps TRBD1 as D (5 bases). The CDR3 contains 13 residues. Per the germline V gene, CDR1 is MDHEN and CDR2 is SYDVKM. V dropped 8 bases and J dropped 4 bases, with 12 bases sitting between them. The CDR3 loop reads CASSLREGNTIYF. CDR3 bases: TGTGCCAGCTCACTCAGGGAAGGAAACACCATATATTTT.

This clonotype appeared many times. The J gene is TRBJ2-3, the V gene TRBV28, with D uncertain. The CDR3 consists of 14 residues. Trimming shortened V by 1 base and J by 6 bases, and 11 bases separated the two germline ends. Germline CDR1 and CDR2: MDHEN and SYDVKM. The CDR3 bases are TGTGCCAGCAGTTTATCGGAGTTACCCGATACGCAGTATTTT. The encoded protein is CASSLSELPDTQYF.

This clonotype was seen repeatedly, ten times or more. This chain joins TRBV28 and TRBJ2-1; D is tentatively TRBD1 or TRBD2 (6 bases each). CDR3 length: 14 amino acids. Trimming cost V 4 bases and J 7 bases, with 14 bases left between them. CDR1 and CDR2 (germline): MDHEN, SYDVKM. In DNA form, the CDR3 reads TGTGCCAGCAGTTCAACTAGGAGGGGGAATGAGCAGTTCTTC. It translates to CASSSTRRGNEQFF. The variable domain in full, with the rest retrieved from reference TRBV28 and TRBJ2-1, is DVKVTQSSRYLVKRTGEKVFLECVQDMDHENMFWYRQDPGLGLRLIYFSYDVKMKEKGDIPEGYSVSREKKERFSLILESASTNQTSMYLCASSSTRRGNEQFFGPGTRLTVL.

This chain links TRBV9 with TRBJ1-2; the match to TRBD1 covers 8 bases. The CDR3 runs to 15 residues. The germline CDR1 and CDR2 sequences are SGDLS and YYNGEE. Trimming took 0 bases from V and 5 from J; bases not matched to a gene: 6. In DNA form, the CDR3 reads TGTGCCAGCAGCGTAGCCCCCGGGACAGGTTATGGCTACACCTTC. Translating gives CASSVAPGTGYGYTF.

This clonotype was counted many times. V usage is TRBV6-6 and J usage is TRBJ1-3; D unclear. The length of the CDR3 is 14 residues. Trimming cost V 2 bases and J 1 base, with 6 bases left between them. The V gene's germline CDR1 is MNHNY and CDR2 SVGAGI (reference sequence). The CDR3 coding sequence is TGTGCCAGCAGTTACACGAGATCTGGAAACACCATATATTTT. Its translation is CASSYTRSGNTIYF.

This clonotype showed up many times. This chain connects TRBV28 to TRBJ1-2, with TRBD1 identical over 7 bases. The CDR3 runs 14 residues. With 5 bases clipped from V and 3 bases from J, the junction kept 6 bases outside the gene matches. Germline V lookup: CDR1 MDHEN, CDR2 SYDVKM. CDR3 region: CASSKPQGHYGYTF. CDR3 in DNA: TGTGCCAGCAGTAAGCCACAGGGGCACTATGGCTACACCTTC.

This clonotype was found many times. The chain carries TRBV18 and TRBJ2-3; D is possibly TRBD1 or TRBD2 (5 bases each). There are 15 residues in the CDR3. Germline lookup yields CDR1 KGHSH and CDR2 LQKENI. Trimming removed 4 bases from V and 1 base from J, with 12 bases in between. The DNA for the CDR3 is TGTGCCAGCTCACAGGGCCAGGGAGGCACAGATACGCAGTATTTT. Residues: CASSQGQGGTDTQYF.

This clonotype was detected only once. Just one base apart from a much larger clone, this may be a read error. The chain uses TRBV5-1 and TRBJ1-2; 7 bases agree with TRBD1. Germline CDR1 reads SGHRS; CDR2 reads YFSETQ. The V gene end was trimmed by 2 bases and the J gene end by 0 bases; junction bases not matched to a gene: 4. This CDR3 has 15 amino acids. CDR3 loop: CASSFFGTANYGYTF. The DNA for the CDR3 is TGCGCCAGCAGCTTTTTCGGGACAGCTAACTATGGCTACACCTTC.

The table lists this clonotype with a few counts. The chain recombines TRBV20-1 with TRBJ1-2; 7 bases line up with TRBD1. Germline CDR1 reads DFQATT; CDR2 reads SNEGSKA (reference sequence). The ends lost 5 bases at V and 7 bases at J; junction bases unmatched: 16. This CDR3 contains 15 residues. In nucleotides, the CDR3 is TGCAGTGCTCCCCCCCAGACAGGGTACCCTGTTGGCTACACCTTC. Translating it yields CSAPPQTGYPVGYTF.

This clonotype was seen ten or more times. The chain has TRBV12-3 or TRBV12-4 and TRBJ2-1; D is possibly TRBD2 (5 bases). The CDR3 is made up of 14 amino acids. V was trimmed by 8 bases and J by 6 bases, leaving 17 bases between them. The CDR3 sequence: CASGLHFSANEQFF. Written as DNA, the CDR3 is TGTGCCAGCGGACTCCACTTTAGCGCCAATGAGCAGTTCTTC.

This clonotype has only a few counts. The chain couples TRBV28 to TRBJ2-7; D gene unclear. CDR1 is MDHEN and CDR2 is SYDVKM in the germline V gene. The CDR3 spans 11 residues. The V end was cut by 2 bases, the J end by 5 bases, with 4 bases between. CDR3 sequence: CASSLIHEQYF. DNA for the CDR3: TGTGCCAGCAGTTTAATCCACGAGCAGTACTTC.

The chain recombines TRBV6-2 or TRBV6-3 with TRBJ2-7, with D hard to call. V was pared by 1 base and J by 5 bases, with 9 bases between. The CDR3 has 13 residues. CDR1 MNHEY and CDR2 SVGEGT come from the germline V gene. The CDR3 DNA reads TGTGCCAGCAGTTACTGGATCGCTAACGAGCAGTACTTC. Translating it yields CASSYWIANEQYF.

The chain has TRBV7-3 and TRBJ1-2, with D perhaps TRBD1 (5 bases). Germline V CDR1 and CDR2: SGHTA, FQGTGA. This CDR3 spans 15 amino acids. The V end was cut by 5 bases, the J end by 5 bases, with 18 bases between. CDR3 nucleotide sequence: TGTGCCAGCAGCCCATACGCCGGGACGTATTATGGCTACACCTTC. This gives the protein CASSPYAGTYYGYTF.

Concerning this clonotype: This may stem from a read error, because a much larger clone lies one nucleotide away. The J gene is TRBJ1-5, the V gene TRBV2; no reliable D call. The CDR3 length is 13 residues. Germline V gives CDR1 SNHLY, CDR2 FYNNEI. The CDR3 sequence is CASAMDGNQLQHF. Here the CDR3 DNA reads TGTGCCAGCGCTATGGACGGAAATCAGCTCCAGCATTTT.

This clonotype was recorded many times. The J gene is TRBJ1-5, the V gene TRBV19; weak D call: TRBD1 (6 bases). Trimming took 4 bases from V and 4 from J, leaving 8 bases between them. The germline CDR1 and CDR2 sequences are LNHDA and SQIVND (reference sequence). The CDR3 is 13 residues long. The CDR3 spells CASSKQGNQPQHF. The CDR3 coding sequence is TGTGCCAGTAGTAAACAGGGTAATCAGCCCCAGCATTTT. The full variable domain, with the rest looked up from reference TRBV19 and TRBJ1-5, is DGGITQSPKYLFRKEGQNVTLSCEQNLNHDAMYWYRQDPGQGLRLIYYSQIVNDFQKGDIAEGYSVSREKKESFPLTVTSAQKNPTAFYLCASSKQGNQPQHFGDGTRLSIL.

The genes are TRBV4-3 and TRBJ2-1; 9 nucleotides line up with TRBD2. This CDR3 region has 16 residues. CDR1 is LGHNA and CDR2 is YSLEER in the germline V gene. J lost 0 bases, V lost 1 base, and 1 base had no gene match. CDR3 protein: CASSQGLADSYNEQFF. Here the CDR3 DNA reads TGCGCCAGCAGCCAAGGACTAGCGGACTCCTACAATGAGCAGTTCTTC.

In this sample, this clonotype turned up a few times. The chain carries TRBV29-1 and TRBJ1-1; 8 bases fit TRBD1. V gave up 6 bases and J gave up 3 bases; unmatched junction bases: 6. This CDR3 has 13 residues. Germline lookup yields CDR1 SQVTM and CDR2 ANQGSEA. Here the CDR3 reads CSVIQGADTEAFF. The CDR3 DNA reads as TGCAGCGTGATTCAGGGGGCGGACACTGAAGCTTTCTTT.

In its sample, this clonotype was seen many times. The genes are TRBV24-1 and TRBJ2-1, with 8 bases that match TRBD1. The CDR3 has 16 amino acids. After removal of 3 bases from V and 6 bases from J, the junction contained 9 bases not matched to a gene. Germline assignment: CDR1 KGHDR and CDR2 SFDVKD. CDR3 sequence (DNA): TGTGCCACCAGTGATCCAGGACAGGGTTCCGGCAATGAGCAGTTCTTC. This gives the protein CATSDPGQGSGNEQFF.

This clonotype was recorded a few times. The chain joins TRBV27 to TRBJ2-2, with 9 bases fitting TRBD1. CDR1 and CDR2 from the germline V gene are MNHEY and SMNVEV (reference sequence). After removal of 5 bases from V and 8 bases from J, the junction contained 12 bases not matched to a gene. The CDR3 spans 16 residues. This chain's CDR3 is CASSPITGGGWGELFF. The CDR3 DNA is TGTGCCAGCAGTCCCATAACAGGGGGCGGCTGGGGGGAGCTGTTTTTT.